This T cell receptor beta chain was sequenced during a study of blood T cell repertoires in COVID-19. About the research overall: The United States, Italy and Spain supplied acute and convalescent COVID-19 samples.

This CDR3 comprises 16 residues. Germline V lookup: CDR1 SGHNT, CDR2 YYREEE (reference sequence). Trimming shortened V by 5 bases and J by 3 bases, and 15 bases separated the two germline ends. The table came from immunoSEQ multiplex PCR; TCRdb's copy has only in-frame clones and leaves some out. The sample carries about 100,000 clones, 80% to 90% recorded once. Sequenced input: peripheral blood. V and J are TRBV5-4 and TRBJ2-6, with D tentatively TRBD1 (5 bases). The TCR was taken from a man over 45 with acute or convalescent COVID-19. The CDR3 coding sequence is TGTGCCAGCAGGAAAGACAGTCCCCTTGGGGCCAACGTCCTGACTTTC. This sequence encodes CASRKDSPLGANVLTF.